The 10 T cell receptor beta chains given below trace back to one sample, sequenced in a study of blood T cells in healthy people across ages. Next came a second PCR, run for 7 to 11 cycles, which used a sample-barcoded 5' primer along with a J-beta primer mix. One entry per CDR3 protein, called by TCRdb with MiXCR from the 5' RACE reads. Found here are about 1.4 million distinct CDR3 sequences, roughly 60% of them singletons; the top ten hold 5.5% to 8%. The sequencing sample was made of blood. Receptors originate from a man aged 18 to 35 in good health.

This clonotype has only one observation. The chain links TRBV7-9 to TRBJ1-4, with D tentatively TRBD1 (6 bases). Trimming left V 5 bases short and J 7 bases short, with 17 bases between. The CDR3 has 15 residues. The germline V gene has CDR1 SEHNR and CDR2 FQNEAQ (reference sequence). The CDR3 region is CASSDAGAGSEKLFF. CDR3 coding DNA: TGTGCCAGCAGCGACGCGGGGGCAGGGTCTGAAAAACTGTTTTTT.

The chain links TRBV4-1 to TRBJ2-3, with TRBD1 as a possible D gene (5 bases). Germline CDR1 is MGHRA and CDR2 is YSYEKL. Between the trimmed V and J ends, which lost 2 bases and 0 bases, there was a span of 15 bases. This CDR3 has 17 residues. In DNA, the CDR3 is TGCGCCAGCAGCCAACATTACCTAGGGGCCAGCACAGATACGCAGTATTTT. Translated, it gives CASSQHYLGASTDTQYF.

The chain links TRBV27 to TRBJ2-7; tentatively, D is TRBD1 (6 bases). The DNA end is more similar to TRBJ2-5, so the J call may be wrong. The CDR3 totals 15 residues. Germline CDR1 is MNHEY and CDR2 is SMNVEV (reference sequence). Here the CDR3 DNA reads TGTGCCAGCAGTTTACAGGGGAGACTTCAAGAGACCCAGTACTTC. Protein: CASSLQGRLQETQYF.

The rearrangement joins TRBV6-2 or TRBV6-3 to TRBJ2-3; 9 nucleotides agree with TRBD2. Germline trimming cut 0 bases from V and 4 bases from J; bases unmatched to any gene: 8. The CDR3 has 17 residues. Per the germline V gene, CDR1 is MNHEY and CDR2 is SVGEGT. This chain's CDR3 is CASSYSWLAGRSDTQYF. The DNA of the CDR3 is TGTGCCAGCAGTTACTCCTGGCTAGCGGGAAGGTCAGATACGCAGTATTTT.

The chain links TRBV29-1 to TRBJ2-7; 7 bases are a match to TRBD1. Germline V gene lookup returns CDR1 SQVTM and CDR2 ANQGSEA. The J segment lost 2 bases and the V segment lost 1 base, leaving 5 bases of the junction unmatched. The CDR3 is 14 amino acids. The CDR3 DNA reads as TGCAGCGTTGAAGCTCGGGACAGCACCTACGAGCAGTACTTC. It codes for CSVEARDSTYEQYF.

This clonotype came up a few times. The CDR3 DNA reads as TGCAGCGTTGAATCGGTGCATGGCTACGAGCAGTACTTC. It translates to CSVESVHGYEQYF. This sequence joins TRBV29-1 and TRBJ2-7; no definite D call. V shed 2 bases and J shed 3 bases, with 11 bases lying between them. CDR1 is SQVTM, CDR2 ANQGSEA, per germline. The CDR3 is 13 residues long.

The chain combines TRBV6-2 or TRBV6-3 with TRBJ1-2; 10 bases map to TRBD1. Germline lookup yields CDR1 MNHEY and CDR2 SVGEGT. With V trimmed by 5 bases and J by 4 bases, 7 bases remained unmatched. CDR3 length equals 15 residues. The CDR3 reads CASSRTGGRVYGYTF. The CDR3 bases are TGTGCCAGCAGTCGGACAGGGGGAAGAGTCTATGGCTACACCTTC.

V is TRBV9 and J is TRBJ2-3, with D unclear. The germline gives CDR1 SGDLS, CDR2 YYNGEE. V lost 0 bases to trimming and J lost 2 bases, with 16 bases between them. The CDR3 has 17 amino acids. The CDR3 spells CASSVAWSARYTDTQYF. The CDR3 coding sequence is TGTGCCAGCAGCGTAGCTTGGAGCGCACGGTACACAGATACGCAGTATTTT.

The chain carries TRBV3-1 and TRBJ2-7; 8 positions agree with TRBD1. This CDR3 is built from 16 residues. Germline loops: CDR1 LGHDT, CDR2 YNNKEL (reference sequence). V lost 3 bases, J lost 2 bases, and 9 bases stayed unmatched. As DNA, the CDR3 is TGTGCCAGCAGCCAGTCCAGGACAGGGAGTACCTACGAGCAGTACTTC. It yields the protein CASSQSRTGSTYEQYF.

The rearrangement links TRBV20-1 to TRBJ1-5; D unresolved. This CDR3 has 14 residues. In germline, CDR1 is DFQATT, CDR2 SNEGSKA (reference sequence). Between the trimmed V and J ends, which lost 6 bases and 4 bases, there was a span of 16 bases. CDR3 region: CSAGEGGGNQPQHF. In DNA, the CDR3 is TGCAGTGCGGGAGAGGGCGGAGGGAATCAGCCCCAGCATTTT.